This T cell receptor (beta chain) was recovered during a study of shared clonotypes between healthy human individuals. Findings of the study overall: Larger estimated richness was generally seen in naive subsets than in memory subsets. Sample collection involved blood only; tissue repertoires are likely different.

The CDR3 has 15 residues. Germline V gene data show CDR1 as SGHNT and CDR2 as YYREEE (reference sequence). V trimming: 4 bases; J trimming: 5 bases; junction bases outside the gene matches: 10. A split of CD4+ cells into CD45RA+ naive and CD45RA-negative memory subsets was performed. This clone was counted a few times. Its specificity is unknown. Splitting of each subset's genomic DNA was done evenly across several immunoSEQ plates. The protocol was immunoSEQ multiplex PCR, while the TCRdb copy is restricted to in-frame clones and leaves out a portion. This repertoire shows 850,000 to 1,100,000 clones, 77% found once; its top ten account for 0.7% to 0.95%.

The sequence came from a man between 18 and 35 years old in good health. Some clones in this sample may be carry-over from other donors' samples. The chain uses TRBV5-4 and TRBJ1-2; 8 nucleotides agree with TRBD1. The sample was memory CD4+ T cells from PBMCs. Stated subset: CD45RA-negative fraction. The chain's CDR3 is CASSQSGTGLYGYTF. The CDR3 coding sequence is TGTGCCAGCAGCCAATCCGGGACAGGCCTTTATGGCTACACCTTC.